The source of this TCR beta chain is a study of T cell responses to AZD1222 COVID-19 vaccine. Findings and limits, study-wide: Repertoires were collected only later (after the peak T cell response had occurred). Reports indicate that nearly half of spike-specific TCRs are directed at unmutated variant regions. Spike-spanning, vaccine-associated CD4 TCRs were dominant at 160-218 and 743-854. There were mostly white British donors and more females than males, and clonal diversity was possibly underestimated.

There are 15 residues in the CDR3. In regard to this clone: As yet, its antigen is unknown.

The protocol was immunoSEQ multiplex PCR, while the TCRdb copy is restricted to in-frame clones and leaves out a portion. The sample has over 130,000 clones, 94% seen once; the top ten hold roughly 1.3%. The chain recombines TRBV21-1 with TRBJ2-2. TRBV21-1 is a listed pseudogene. The receptor comes from an adult in good health. The material sequenced was peripheral blood, taken on day 0 of AZD1222 vaccination. Here the CDR3 DNA reads TGTGCCAGCAGCAAGTGTAAGGGGAACACCGGGGAGCTGTTTTTT. The encoded protein is CASSKCKGNTGELFF.